This T cell receptor beta chain comes out of a study of monozygotic twins with inflammatory bowel disease. TCRdb reprocessed the 5' RACE reads and stores each CDR3 protein as one record, lacking DNA. This repertoire includes 200,000 to 250,000 distinct CDR3 sequences. Germline V gene sequence: CDR1 DFQATT, CDR2 SNEGSKA (reference sequence). This CDR3 contains 12 residues. The receptor was isolated from a human donor with ulcerative colitis or Crohn's disease, or a healthy co-twin of an affected twin (not recorded which). The chain uses TRBV20-1 and TRBJ2-2. Sequences were obtained from blood. The CDR3 protein is CSAHRNTGELFF.